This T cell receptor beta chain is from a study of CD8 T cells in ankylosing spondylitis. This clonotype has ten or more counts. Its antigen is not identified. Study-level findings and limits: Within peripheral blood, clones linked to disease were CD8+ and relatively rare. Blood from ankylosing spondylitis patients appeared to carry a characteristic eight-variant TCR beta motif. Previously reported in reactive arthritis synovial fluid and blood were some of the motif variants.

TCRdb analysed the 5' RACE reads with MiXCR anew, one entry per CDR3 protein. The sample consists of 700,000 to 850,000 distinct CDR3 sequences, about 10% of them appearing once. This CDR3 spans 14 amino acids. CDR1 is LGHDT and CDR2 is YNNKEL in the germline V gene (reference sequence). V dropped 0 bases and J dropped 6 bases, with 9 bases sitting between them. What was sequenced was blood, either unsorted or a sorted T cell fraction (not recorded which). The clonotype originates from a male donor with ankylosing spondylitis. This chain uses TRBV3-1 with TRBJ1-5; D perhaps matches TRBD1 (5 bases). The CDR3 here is CASSQDGGGQPQHF. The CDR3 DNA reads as TGTGCCAGCAGCCAAGATGGGGGAGGTCAGCCCCAGCATTTT. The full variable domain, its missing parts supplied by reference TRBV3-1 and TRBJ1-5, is DTAVSQTPKYLVTQMGNDKSIKCEQNLGHDTMYWYKQDSKKFLKIMFSYNNKELIINETVPNRFSPKSPDKAHLNLHINSLELGDSAVYFCASSQDGGGQPQHFGDGTRLSIL.